This T cell receptor (beta chain) came from a study of T cell responses to AZD1222 COVID-19 vaccine. As for the study in general: Researchers grouped second doses given at about 4 or about 12 weeks into one pool. Findings of the study overall: Unmutated regions of variants are reportedly targeted by nearly half of spike-specific TCRs. A rise in Spike-specific TCR breadth and depth followed two AZD1222 doses.

Generated by immunoSEQ multiplex PCR, the TCRdb table keeps only in-frame clones and is missing some. The repertoire holds about 150,000 clones, roughly nine tenths seen once, with about 19% in the top ten. Details on this clone: As yet, its antigen is unknown.

The sequence was obtained from an adult in good health. Sequences were derived from peripheral blood, sampled on day 0 of AZD1222 vaccination.

CDR3 sequence: CASRRRGPSNQPQHF. The CDR3 region has the DNA TGTGCCAGCAGAAGGAGGGGGCCAAGTAATCAGCCCCAGCATTTT. The chain recombines TRBV28 with TRBJ1-5, with 7 bases fitting TRBD1. Trimming took 6 bases from V and 4 from J; bases not matched to a gene: 9. The V gene's germline CDR1 is MDHEN and CDR2 SYDVKM. The CDR3 has 15 residues. Variable domain in full (rest from reference TRBV28 and TRBJ1-5): DVKVTQSSRYLVKRTGEKVFLECVQDMDHENMFWYRQDPGLGLRLIYFSYDVKMKEKGDIPEGYSVSREKKERFSLILESASTNQTSMYLCASRRRGPSNQPQHFGDGTRLSIL.